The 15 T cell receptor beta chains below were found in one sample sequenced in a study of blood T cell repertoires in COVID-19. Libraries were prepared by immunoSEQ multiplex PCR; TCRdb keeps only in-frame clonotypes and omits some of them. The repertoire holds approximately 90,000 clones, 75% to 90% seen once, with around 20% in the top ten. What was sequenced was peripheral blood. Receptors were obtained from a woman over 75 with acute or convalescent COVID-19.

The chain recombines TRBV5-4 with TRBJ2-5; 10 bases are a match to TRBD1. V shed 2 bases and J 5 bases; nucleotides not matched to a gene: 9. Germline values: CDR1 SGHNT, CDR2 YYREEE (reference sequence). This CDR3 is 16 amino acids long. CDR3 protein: CASSFKWDRGGETQYF. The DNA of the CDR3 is TGTGCCAGCAGCTTCAAATGGGACAGGGGTGGGGAGACCCAGTACTTC.

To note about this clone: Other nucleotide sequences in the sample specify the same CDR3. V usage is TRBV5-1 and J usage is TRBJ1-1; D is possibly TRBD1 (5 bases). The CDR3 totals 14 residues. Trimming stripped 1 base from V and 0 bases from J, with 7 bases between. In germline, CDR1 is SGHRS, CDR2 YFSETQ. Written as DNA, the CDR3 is TGCGCCAGCAGCTTGACAGGAATGAACACTGAAGCTTTCTTT. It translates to CASSLTGMNTEAFF.

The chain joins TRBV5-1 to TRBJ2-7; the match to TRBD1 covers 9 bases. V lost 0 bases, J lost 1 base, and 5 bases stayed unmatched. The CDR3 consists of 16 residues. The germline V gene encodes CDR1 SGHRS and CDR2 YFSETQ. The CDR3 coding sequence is TGCGCCAGCAGCTTGGAACCCGGGACAGGGTCCTACGAGCAGTACTTC. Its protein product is CASSLEPGTGSYEQYF.

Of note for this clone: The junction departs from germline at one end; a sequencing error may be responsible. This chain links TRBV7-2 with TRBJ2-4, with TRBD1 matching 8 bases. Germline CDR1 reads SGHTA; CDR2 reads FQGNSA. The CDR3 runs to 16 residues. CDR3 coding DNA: TGTGCCAGCAGCGCATCCCCGACAGGGGTAAAAAACATTCAGTACTTT. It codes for CASSASPTGVKNIQYF.

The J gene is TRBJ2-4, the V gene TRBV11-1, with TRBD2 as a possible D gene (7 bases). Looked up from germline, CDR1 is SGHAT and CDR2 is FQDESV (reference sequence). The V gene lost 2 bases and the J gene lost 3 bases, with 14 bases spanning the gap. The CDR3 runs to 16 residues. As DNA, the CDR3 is TGTGCCAGCAGCTTACTTTCGGGGGGCGGCAAAAACATTCAGTACTTC. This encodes CASSLLSGGGKNIQYF. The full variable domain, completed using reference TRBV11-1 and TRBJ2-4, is EAEVAQSPRYKITEKSQAVAFWCDPISGHATLYWYRQILGQGPELLVQFQDESVVDDSQLPKDRFSAERLKGVDSTLKIQPAELGDSAMYLCASSLLSGGGKNIQYFGAGTRLSVL.

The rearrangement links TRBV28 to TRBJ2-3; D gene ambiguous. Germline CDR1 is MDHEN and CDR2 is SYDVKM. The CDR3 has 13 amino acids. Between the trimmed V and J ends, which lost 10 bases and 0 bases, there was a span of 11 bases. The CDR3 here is CAISLSSTDTQYF. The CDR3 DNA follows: TGTGCCATATCACTTTCTAGCACAGATACGCAGTATTTT.

The CDR3 region has the DNA TGTGCCAGCAGTTACGTCGGAGCTAACTATGGCTACACCTTC. Its translation: CASSYVGANYGYTF. The rearrangement joins TRBV6-6 to TRBJ1-2; unclear D gene. Germline CDR1 MNHNY, CDR2 SVGAGI (reference sequence). This CDR3 region has 14 residues. V was pared by 2 bases and J by 0 bases, with 7 bases between.

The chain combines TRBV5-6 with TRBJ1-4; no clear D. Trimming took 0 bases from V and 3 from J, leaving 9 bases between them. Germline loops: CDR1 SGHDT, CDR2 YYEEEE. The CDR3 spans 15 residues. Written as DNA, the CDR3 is TGTGCCAGCAGCTTGGTAGGCGGTGCTAATGAAAAACTGTTTTTT. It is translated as CASSLVGGANEKLFF. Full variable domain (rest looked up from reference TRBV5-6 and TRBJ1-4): DAGVTQSPTHLIKTRGQQVTLRCSPKSGHDTVSWYQQALGQGPQFIFQYYEEEERQRGNFPDRFSGHQFPNYSSELNVNALLLGDSALYLCASSLVGGANEKLFFGSGTQLSVL.

CDR3 coding DNA: TGCGCCAGCAGCTCGACAGGGGCGTACCAAGAGACCCAGTACTTC. Translated, it gives CASSSTGAYQETQYF. The V call is TRBV5-1, the J call TRBJ2-5; TRBD1 matches at 8 bases. CDR3 length: 15 residues. J gave up 0 bases and V 3 bases, and 4 bases lay outside the gene matches. From germline, CDR1 is SGHRS and CDR2 YFSETQ.

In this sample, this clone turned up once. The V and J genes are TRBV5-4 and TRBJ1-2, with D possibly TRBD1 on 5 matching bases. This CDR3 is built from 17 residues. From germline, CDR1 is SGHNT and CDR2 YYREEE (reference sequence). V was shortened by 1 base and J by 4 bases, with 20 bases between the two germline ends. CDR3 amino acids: CASSLYSGRLLFYGYTF. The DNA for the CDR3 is TGTGCCAGCAGCTTGTATTCAGGGAGGCTACTTTTCTATGGCTACACCTTC.

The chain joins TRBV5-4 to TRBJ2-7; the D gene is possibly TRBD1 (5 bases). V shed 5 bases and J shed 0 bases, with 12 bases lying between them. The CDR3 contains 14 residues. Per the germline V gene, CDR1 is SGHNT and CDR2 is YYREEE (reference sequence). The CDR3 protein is CASSRRQSSYEQYF. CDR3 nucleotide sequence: TGTGCCAGCAGTCGGAGACAGAGCTCCTACGAGCAGTACTTC.

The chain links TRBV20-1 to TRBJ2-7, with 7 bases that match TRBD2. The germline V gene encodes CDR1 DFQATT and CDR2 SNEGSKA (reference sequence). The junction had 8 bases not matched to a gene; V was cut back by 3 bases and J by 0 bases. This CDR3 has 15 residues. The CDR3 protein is CSASVPGGYSYEQYF. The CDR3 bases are TGCAGTGCTAGTGTACCGGGGGGATACTCCTACGAGCAGTACTTC.

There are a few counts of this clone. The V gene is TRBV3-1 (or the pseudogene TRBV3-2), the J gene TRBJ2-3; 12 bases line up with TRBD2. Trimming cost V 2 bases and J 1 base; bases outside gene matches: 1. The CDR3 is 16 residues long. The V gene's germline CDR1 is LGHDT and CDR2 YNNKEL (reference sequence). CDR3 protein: CASSQRLAGGTDTQYF. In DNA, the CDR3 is TGTGCCAGCAGCCAAAGACTAGCGGGGGGCACAGATACGCAGTATTTT.

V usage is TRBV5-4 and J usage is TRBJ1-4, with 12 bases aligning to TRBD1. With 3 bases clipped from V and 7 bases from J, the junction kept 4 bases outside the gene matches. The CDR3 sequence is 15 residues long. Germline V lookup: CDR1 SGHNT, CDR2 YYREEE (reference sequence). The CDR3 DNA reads TGTGCCAGCAGCTCGGGGACAGGGGGCCGTGAAAAACTGTTTTTT. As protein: CASSSGTGGREKLFF.

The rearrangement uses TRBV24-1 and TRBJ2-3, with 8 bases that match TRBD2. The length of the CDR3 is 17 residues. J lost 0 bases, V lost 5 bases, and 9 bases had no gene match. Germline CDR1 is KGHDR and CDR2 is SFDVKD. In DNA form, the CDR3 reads TGTGCCACCAGTGTCAGCGGGGGTACTCCTAGCACAGATACGCAGTATTTT. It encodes CATSVSGGTPSTDTQYF.